This passage covers 31 T cell receptor beta chains from one sample sequenced in a study of T cells in Graves' hyperthyroidism and ophthalmopathy. RNA transcripts provided the source from which TCR beta CDR3 regions were amplified. The study used the HTBI primer set for a first-round RT-PCR of the TCR CDR3. Each CDR3 protein gets one entry after TCRdb re-called the multiplex PCR reads with MiXCR. This table holds around 540,000 distinct CDR3 sequences, approximately 44% found once. Source material: peripheral blood or thyroid tissue (not recorded which). The receptor source for this set is a woman in her late teens or twenties with Graves' hyperthyroidism.

This clonotype has ten or more counts. V usage is TRBV6-1 and J usage is TRBJ1-1, with no clear D. This CDR3 region has 13 residues. V was shortened by 0 bases and J by 1 base, with 3 bases between the two germline ends. Germline V gene sequence: CDR1 MNHNS, CDR2 SASEGT. The CDR3 sequence: CASSEAENTEAFF. The DNA for the CDR3 is TGTGCCAGCAGTGAAGCGGAGAACACTGAAGCTTTCTTT.

Concerning this clonotype itself: Given a much more abundant clone one base away, this may be a read error. J is TRBJ1-1 and V is TRBV10-3; TRBD1 is a possible D gene (5 bases). The CDR3 totals 12 residues. CDR1 and CDR2 (germline): ENHRY, SYGVKD. The ends were cut back, 7 bases at V and 7 bases at J, with 13 bases in the middle. CDR3 nucleotide sequence: TGTGCCATCACCAAAGCAAGGGGTGAAGCTTTCTTT. Protein sequence: CAITKARGEAFF.

This clonotype showed up just a few times. The chain uses TRBV5-5 and TRBJ1-1; D call uncertain. Per germline, CDR1 SGHKS and CDR2 YYEKEE (reference sequence). This CDR3 region has 13 residues. V lost 4 bases and J 4 bases, leaving 11 bases between the germline ends. The CDR3 DNA is TGTGCCAGCAGCGCCCAATGGGGCACTGAAGCTTTCTTT. This sequence encodes CASSAQWGTEAFF.

This clonotype has only a few counts. This chain connects TRBV10-3 to TRBJ1-1; D is perhaps TRBD1 (5 bases). The CDR3 covers 17 residues. V was cut by 6 bases and J by 0 bases, with 20 bases left in between. The germline V gene encodes CDR1 ENHRY and CDR2 SYGVKD. The CDR3 DNA follows: TGTGCCATCAGCGAATTTCTCGACAGCCTCATGAACACTGAAGCTTTCTTT. Its protein is CAISEFLDSLMNTEAFF.

This clonotype was recorded a few times. J is TRBJ2-5 and V is TRBV2; 7 nucleotides agree with TRBD1. Germline CDR1 is SNHLY and CDR2 is FYNNEI. This CDR3 spans 16 amino acids. V trimming: 1 base; J trimming: 6 bases; junction bases outside the gene matches: 11. CDR3 region: CASSEVMAGGTKTQYF. The CDR3 coding sequence is TGTGCCAGCAGTGAAGTTATGGCAGGGGGTACGAAGACCCAGTACTTC.

In DNA form, the CDR3 reads TGCAGCGGGGACAGGGGCCAGACCCAGTACTTC. Translation gives CSGDRGQTQYF. V usage is TRBV29-1 and J usage is TRBJ2-5; 10 nucleotides line up with TRBD1. This CDR3 has 11 residues. V gave up 7 bases and J gave up 6 bases; unmatched junction bases: 2. Germline V gene data show CDR1 as SQVTM and CDR2 as ANQGSEA.

The rearrangement uses TRBV6-1 and TRBJ1-1; D call uncertain. This CDR3 spans 11 amino acids. Germline CDR1 and CDR2: MNHNS and SASEGT. V dropped 0 bases and J dropped 11 bases, with 7 bases sitting between them. CDR3 nucleotide sequence: TGTGCCAGCAGTGAAGCTGAGGGTGCTTTCTTT. Amino acid sequence: CASSEAEGAFF.

The rearrangement links TRBV7-2 to TRBJ2-5; D gene unclear. The CDR3 has 15 amino acids. The germline CDR1 and CDR2 sequences are SGHTA and FQGNSA. Trimming removed 5 bases at V and 5 bases at J, with 18 bases between. The CDR3 DNA follows: TGTGCCAGCAGCCAAGATGTCCAGCAAGGGGAGACCCAGTACTTC. Its protein product is CASSQDVQQGETQYF.

The chain uses TRBV6-5 and TRBJ1-1; D may be TRBD1 (5 bases). Deletions cut 2 bases from V and 11 bases from J, with 9 bases between. The germline V gene encodes CDR1 MNHEY and CDR2 SVGAGI. The CDR3 has 11 residues. For the CDR3, the DNA is TGTGCCAGCAGTTACGGGGGGGAGGCTTTCTTT. The encoded protein is CASSYGGEAFF.

The CDR3 bases are TGTGCCAGTGGAAGGTTCGGAGGGACGAGTACCTACGAGCAGTACTTC. Protein sequence: CASGRFGGTSTYEQYF. The chain employs TRBV19 and TRBJ2-7; tentative D call: TRBD2 (6 bases). The CDR3 runs to 16 residues. Germline assignment: CDR1 LNHDA and CDR2 SQIVND (reference sequence). Trimming shortened V by 8 bases and J by 2 bases, and 22 bases separated the two germline ends.

The V and J genes are TRBV2 and TRBJ1-2; a weak D match, TRBD1 (6 bases). The CDR3 is 13 residues long. V lost 6 bases and J lost 10, with 18 bases in between. Germline V gives CDR1 SNHLY, CDR2 FYNNEI. CDR3 sequence reads: CASRAGHRPDYTF. CDR3 in DNA: TGTGCCAGCAGAGCGGGACATCGGCCTGACTACACCTTC.

This clonotype is a singleton in its sample. This chain connects TRBV30 to TRBJ1-5; D might be TRBD1 (5 bases). This CDR3 is built from 13 residues. The germline V gene has CDR1 GTSNPN and CDR2 SVGIG (reference sequence). The V gene lost 2 bases and the J gene lost 7 bases, with 12 bases spanning the gap. The CDR3 DNA reads TGTGCCTGGAGTCTTGGGGGGGAACAGCCCCAGCATTTT. It yields the protein CAWSLGGEQPQHF. The full variable domain, completed using reference TRBV30 and TRBJ1-5, is SQTIHQWPATLVQPVGSPLSLECTVEGTSNPNLYWYRQAAGRGLQLLFYSVGIGQISSEVPQNLSASRPQDRQFILSSKKLLLSDSGFYLCAWSLGGEQPQHFGDGTRLSIL.

The V call is TRBV19, the J call TRBJ2-1; 11 bases map to TRBD2. Per the germline V gene, CDR1 is LNHDA and CDR2 is SQIVND (reference sequence). With 6 bases clipped from V and 4 bases from J, the junction kept 5 bases outside the gene matches. The CDR3 has 15 residues. This CDR3 reads CASRAGTSGYNEQFF. The CDR3 nucleotides are TGTGCCAGTAGGGCCGGGACTAGCGGTTACAATGAGCAGTTCTTC. The full variable domain, rest sourced from reference TRBV19 and TRBJ2-1, is DGGITQSPKYLFRKEGQNVTLSCEQNLNHDAMYWYRQDPGQGLRLIYYSQIVNDFQKGDIAEGYSVSREKKESFPLTVTSAQKNPTAFYLCASRAGTSGYNEQFFGPGTRLTVL.

This clonotype was detected only a few times. V and J are TRBV7-8 and TRBJ1-6, with 9 bases aligning to TRBD1. Trimming at V came to 2 bases and at J to 8 bases, leaving 10 bases not matched to a gene. Germline CDR1 reads SGHVS; CDR2 reads FQNEAQ. The CDR3 is 17 residues long. In nucleotides, the CDR3 is TGTGCCAGCAGCTTAACCGAAGGGGGACAGGGATATTCACCCCTCCACTTT. Its protein product is CASSLTEGGQGYSPLHF.

This chain connects TRBV2 to TRBJ1-5, with D possibly matching TRBD1 (5 bases). The CDR3 sequence is 11 residues long. The germline V and J ends were trimmed by 6 bases and 9 bases, with 9 bases remaining between them. Germline values: CDR1 SNHLY, CDR2 FYNNEI. The CDR3 region is CASREGRPQHF. The CDR3 nucleotides read TGTGCCAGCAGGGAGGGGAGGCCCCAGCATTTT.

The rearrangement links TRBV29-1 to TRBJ1-1; D might be TRBD1 (5 bases). This CDR3 has 13 residues. The V end lost 8 bases, the J end lost 1 base, and 14 bases lay between the germline ends. Germline V CDR1 and CDR2: SQVTM, ANQGSEA. The CDR3 nucleotides are TGCAGCCAAACGGGACGGCCGAACACTGAAGCTTTCTTT. Translating gives CSQTGRPNTEAFF.

This clonotype was detected only a few times. The chain employs TRBV7-2 and TRBJ1-2, with TRBD1 matching over 7 bases. Trimming at V came to 6 bases and at J to 7 bases, leaving 11 bases not matched to a gene. CDR3 length: 14 amino acids. The germline V gene has CDR1 SGHTA and CDR2 FQGNSA. The CDR3 loop reads CASSPPTGHGGYTF. CDR3 bases: TGTGCCAGCAGTCCCCCGACAGGGCACGGTGGCTACACCTTC.

The rearrangement joins TRBV2 to TRBJ1-4; D remains ambiguous. Germline V CDR1 and CDR2: SNHLY, FYNNEI. V was cut by 3 bases and J by 0 bases, with 11 bases left in between. The CDR3 consists of 16 residues. The CDR3 sequence is CASSEEQPTTNEKLFF. CDR3 coding DNA: TGTGCCAGCAGTGAGGAACAGCCCACAACTAATGAAAAACTGTTTTTT. The full variable domain, with the rest looked up from reference TRBV2 and TRBJ1-4, is EPEVTQTPSHQVTQMGQEVILRCVPISNHLYFYWYRQILGQKVEFLVSFYNNEISEKSEIFDDQFSVERPDGSNFTLKIRSTKLEDSAMYFCASSEEQPTTNEKLFFGSGTQLSVL.

As concerns this clonotype: Its ends do not fully match the called genes, so a read error is possible. J is TRBJ1-1 and V is TRBV19, with D tentatively TRBD1 (5 bases). The CDR3 contains 11 residues. Germline CDR1 is LNHDA and CDR2 is SQIVND (reference sequence). Here the CDR3 reads CASTKAGGASF. The CDR3, as DNA: TGTGCCAGTACCAAAGCTGGGGGTGCTTCCTTT.

A word on this clonotype: Since a much larger clone is just one base distant, this may be a read error. The chain is built from TRBV7-9 and TRBJ2-7, with 8 nucleotides matching TRBD1. V dropped 1 base and J dropped 7; count of bases not matched to a gene: 3. The CDR3 is made up of 13 amino acids. Germline CDR1 and CDR2: SEHNR and FQNEAQ (reference sequence). Here the CDR3 DNA reads TGTGCCAGCAGCTTAGGGACAGGGTTGGAGCAGTACTTC. The encoded protein is CASSLGTGLEQYF.

This clonotype has only a few counts. The rearrangement uses TRBV7-2 and TRBJ2-7, with TRBD2 identical over 7 bases. The trim removed 6 bases at V and 5 bases at J, leaving 4 bases unmatched. Germline CDR1 SGHTA, CDR2 FQGNSA. The CDR3 loop spans 12 amino acids. CDR3 loop: CASSDGLDEQYF. CDR3 in DNA: TGTGCCAGCAGTGATGGACTAGACGAGCAGTACTTC.

This clonotype has only one observation. Relative to the germline gene, one junction end is altered; a read error may explain this. The V call is TRBV5-1, the J call TRBJ2-7, with TRBD1 matching 7 bases. Germline CDR1 is SGHRS and CDR2 is YFSETQ. This CDR3 has 13 residues. The CDR3 nucleotides are TGCGCCGGCAGCTCGGGACAGACGAACGAGCAGTACTTC. Residues: CAGSSGQTNEQYF.

The V and J genes are TRBV7-9 and TRBJ1-2, with D unresolved. Germline V gene data show CDR1 as SEHNR and CDR2 as FQNEAQ (reference sequence). V was trimmed by 4 bases and J by 3 bases, leaving 12 bases between them. This CDR3 is built from 14 residues. CDR3 amino acids: CASSSQLEDYGYTF. The DNA of the CDR3 is TGTGCCAGCAGCTCACAACTCGAGGACTATGGCTACACCTTC.

This clonotype came up many times. The chain has TRBV10-2 and TRBJ1-2; TRBD1 is a possible D gene (5 bases). The V end was cut by 7 bases, the J end by 2 bases, with 11 bases between. The CDR3 covers 13 residues. Per the germline V gene, CDR1 is WSHSY and CDR2 is SAAADI. CDR3 residues: CASTGRGNYGYTF. In nucleotides, the CDR3 is TGCGCCAGCACAGGGAGGGGCAACTATGGCTACACCTTC.

The chain is built from TRBV29-1 and TRBJ1-1; TRBD1 agrees at 9 bases. The V gene's germline CDR1 is SQVTM and CDR2 ANQGSEA. The junction had 11 bases not matched to a gene; V was cut back by 6 bases and J by 3 bases. There are 15 residues in the CDR3. CDR3 amino acids: CSVEPGQGMDTEAFF. The CDR3 coding sequence is TGCAGCGTAGAGCCGGGACAGGGCATGGACACTGAAGCTTTCTTT.

The chain carries TRBV25-1 and TRBJ1-6; 11 nucleotides agree with TRBD1. With V trimmed by 6 bases and J by 9 bases, 4 bases remained unmatched. This CDR3 is 14 amino acids long. Per the germline V gene, CDR1 is MGHDK and CDR2 is SYGVNS. CDR3 protein: CASRGQGGSSPLHF. In DNA, the CDR3 is TGTGCCAGCAGGGGACAGGGGGGTAGTTCACCCCTCCACTTT.

The rearrangement joins TRBV2 to TRBJ2-5; D gene unclear. Germline CDR1 reads SNHLY; CDR2 reads FYNNEI. V was pared by 7 bases and J by 2 bases, with 14 bases between. CDR3 length: 14 residues. CDR3 in DNA: TGTGCCAGCACCCCGGAGACGGATCAAGAGACCCAGTACTTC. Amino acid sequence: CASTPETDQETQYF.

This clonotype appeared a few times. The gene calls are TRBV15 and TRBJ2-2, with 9 bases lining up with TRBD2. In germline, CDR1 is LNHNV, CDR2 YYDKDF (reference sequence). The CDR3 is 16 residues long. J was trimmed by 0 bases and V by 9 bases; bases with no gene match: 8. The CDR3 DNA sequence: TGTGCCACAACGAGCGGGGGGAGGGCGAACACCGGGGAGCTGTTTTTT. Protein sequence: CATTSGGRANTGELFF.

The chain recombines TRBV10-3 with TRBJ1-1, with 8 bases matching TRBD1. V trimming: 9 bases; J trimming: 4 bases; junction bases outside the gene matches: 4. This CDR3 is built from 12 residues. Germline assignment: CDR1 ENHRY and CDR2 SYGVKD. For the CDR3, the DNA is TGTGCCATAGGACAGGGTGTCACTGAAGCTTTCTTT. It codes for CAIGQGVTEAFF.

The chain links TRBV7-8 to TRBJ1-1; no clear D. The CDR3 has 14 amino acids. V shed 3 bases and J shed 4 bases, with 12 bases lying between them. Per the germline V gene, CDR1 is SGHVS and CDR2 is FQNEAQ. The CDR3 here is CASSFGLLGTEAFF. DNA of the CDR3: TGTGCCAGCAGCTTCGGCCTTTTAGGCACTGAAGCTTTCTTT.

CDR3 nucleotides: TGCAGTGCTAGCGAGGTCCCACTGAACACTGAAGCTTTCTTT. Its protein product is CSASEVPLNTEAFF. The chain couples TRBV20-1 to TRBJ1-1; D is undetermined. The CDR3 spans 14 residues. V lost 3 bases and J lost 0, with 11 bases in between. Germline V gene sequence: CDR1 DFQATT, CDR2 SNEGSKA (reference sequence).